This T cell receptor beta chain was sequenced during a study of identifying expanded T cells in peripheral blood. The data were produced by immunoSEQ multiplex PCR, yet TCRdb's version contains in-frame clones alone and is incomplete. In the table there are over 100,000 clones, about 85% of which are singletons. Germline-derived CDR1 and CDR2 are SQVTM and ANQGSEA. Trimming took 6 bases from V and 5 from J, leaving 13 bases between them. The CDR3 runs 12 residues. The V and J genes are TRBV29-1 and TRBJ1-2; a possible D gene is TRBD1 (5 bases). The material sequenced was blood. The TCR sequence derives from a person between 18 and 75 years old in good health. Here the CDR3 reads CSVLGPYYGYTF. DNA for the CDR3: TGCAGCGTATTGGGACCCTATTATGGCTACACCTTC.